These 23 T cell receptor beta chains came from one sample sequenced in a study of T cells after yellow fever vaccination. TCRdb passed the 5' RACE reads through MiXCR, listing each CDR3 protein once. The sample carries some 300,000 distinct CDR3 sequences, around 3.6% recorded once. The source was PBMCs, collected on the day of the yellow fever booster vaccination. These receptor sequences come from a man younger than 35 who received the YFV17D yellow fever vaccine.

CDR3 residues: CASSLSVGGTGQPQHF. In DNA, the CDR3 is TGTGCCAGCAGTTTATCGGTGGGGGGAACCGGTCAGCCCCAGCATTTT. This chain uses TRBV12-3 or TRBV12-4 with TRBJ1-5; tentatively, D is TRBD1 (5 bases). V lost 2 bases to trimming and J lost 6 bases, with 17 bases between them. The CDR3 has 16 residues.

The CDR3 loop is CSVNLGGTVREQFF. Here the CDR3 DNA reads TGCAGCGTTAACCTTGGTGGGACGGTAAGAGAGCAGTTCTTC. The chain combines TRBV29-1 with TRBJ2-1; D tentatively fits TRBD1 or TRBD2 (5 bases each). From germline, CDR1 is SQVTM and CDR2 ANQGSEA. This CDR3 contains 14 residues. Trimming shortened V by 5 bases and J by 10 bases, and 21 bases separated the two germline ends.

There are many counts of this clonotype. The chain is built from TRBV2 and TRBJ1-1; TRBD1 aligns across 9 bases. Per germline, CDR1 SNHLY and CDR2 FYNNEI. The CDR3 contains 14 residues. Trimming removed 6 bases from V and 3 bases from J; junction bases left unmatched: 5. The CDR3 DNA sequence: TGTGCCAGCAGGGACAGGGGAGCGGACACTGAAGCTTTCTTT. Translation: CASRDRGADTEAFF.

This clonotype was counted many times. The genes are TRBV4-2 and TRBJ2-5; 7 nucleotides line up with TRBD2. The CDR3 length is 16 residues. Trimming took 0 bases from V and 1 from J; bases not matched to a gene: 5. CDR1 is LGHNA and CDR2 is YNFKEQ in the germline V gene. The CDR3 bases are TGTGCCAGCAGCCAAGATAGGGCTAGCGGCCAAGAGACCCAGTACTTC. Its protein is CASSQDRASGQETQYF.

The chain has TRBV18 and TRBJ2-1, with TRBD1 matching over 7 bases. The germline CDR1 and CDR2 sequences are KGHSH and LQKENI. Trimming at V came to 6 bases and at J to 7 bases, leaving 9 bases not matched to a gene. The CDR3 is 14 residues long. CDR3 nucleotide sequence: TGTGCCAGCTCCCCCGGGACAGAGGTAAATGAGCAGTTCTTC. Translated, it gives CASSPGTEVNEQFF.

There are many counts of this clonotype. For the CDR3, the DNA is TGTGCCAGCTCACCGGACGACTCGCGGGGGGGCCTTTCCTACGAGCAGTACGTC. This gives the protein CASSPDDSRGGLSYEQYV. J is TRBJ2-7 and V is TRBV18; 9 bases align to TRBD2. Germline V gene lookup returns CDR1 KGHSH and CDR2 LQKENI. The CDR3 is made up of 18 amino acids. The J segment lost 1 base and the V segment lost 3 bases, leaving 13 bases of the junction unmatched.

This clonotype was counted many times. CDR3 in amino acids: CSARGPETQYF. CDR3 bases: TGCAGTGCTAGAGGTCCGGAGACCCAGTACTTC. The rearrangement links TRBV20-1 to TRBJ2-5; no reliable D call. In germline, CDR1 is DFQATT, CDR2 SNEGSKA (reference sequence). Trimming stripped 1 base from V and 5 bases from J, with 5 bases between. The CDR3 loop spans 11 amino acids.

This clonotype was seen ten or more times. The rearrangement uses TRBV20-1 and TRBJ1-2; tentatively, D is TRBD1 (6 bases). The CDR3 is made up of 13 amino acids. Trimming removed 5 bases at V and 5 bases at J, with 15 bases between. In germline, CDR1 is DFQATT, CDR2 SNEGSKA (reference sequence). CDR3 sequence: CSASPDRLYGYTF. The CDR3 DNA follows: TGCAGTGCTTCCCCGGACAGACTTTATGGCTACACCTTC.

This clonotype has ten or more counts. The chain couples TRBV7-2 to TRBJ2-1; 9 bases line up with TRBD2. This CDR3 has 15 residues. CDR1 is SGHTA and CDR2 is FQGNSA in the germline V gene. The V segment lost 4 bases and the J segment 4 bases; nucleotides outside the gene matches: 5. DNA for the CDR3: TGTGCCAGCAGCTCTAGCGGGACCCGATACAATGAGCAGTTCTTC. Amino acids: CASSSSGTRYNEQFF. Full variable domain (remainder filled in from reference TRBV7-2 and TRBJ2-1): GAGVSQSPSNKVTEKGKDVELRCDPISGHTALYWYRQSLGQGLEFLIYFQGNSAPDKSGLPSDRFSAERTGGSVSTLTIQRTQQEDSAVYLCASSSSGTRYNEQFFGPGTRLTVL.

This clonotype was picked up many times. The chain combines TRBV6-6 with TRBJ1-1; D not resolved. The CDR3 length is 14 residues. Germline-derived CDR1 and CDR2 are MNHNY and SVGAGI (reference sequence). V was shortened by 4 bases and J by 2 bases, with 11 bases between the two germline ends. The CDR3 sequence is CASSSATPNTEAFF. As DNA, the CDR3 is TGTGCCAGCAGTTCAGCTACACCAAACACTGAAGCTTTCTTT.

This clonotype was counted at least ten times. The rearrangement uses TRBV5-4 and TRBJ1-4; 7 bases are shared with TRBD1. The CDR3 consists of 14 residues. CDR1 and CDR2 from the germline V gene are SGHNT and YYREEE (reference sequence). The junction had 7 bases not matched to a gene; V was cut back by 4 bases and J by 7 bases. In DNA form, the CDR3 reads TGTGCCAGCAGCCGACAGGGAGCGGCTGAAAAACTGTTTTTT. Translated, it gives CASSRQGAAEKLFF.

This clonotype was recorded a few times. V usage is TRBV28 and J usage is TRBJ1-2; possible D gene TRBD1, 6 bases. Trimming cost V 6 bases and J 4 bases, with 18 bases left between them. Germline V CDR1 and CDR2: MDHEN, SYDVKM. This CDR3 is 15 amino acids long. The CDR3 DNA sequence: TGTGCCAGCAGCATAGGGTTAGGGGGAGCCTATGGCTACACCTTC. Translation gives CASSIGLGGAYGYTF.

This clonotype was recorded many times. This rearrangement joins TRBV6-6 to TRBJ2-2; 8 positions agree with TRBD1. Trimming cost V 5 bases and J 0 bases; bases outside gene matches: 11. The germline CDR1 and CDR2 sequences are MNHNY and SVGAGI (reference sequence). CDR3 length: 18 amino acids. In DNA form, the CDR3 reads TGTGCCAGCAGTACCCGGGACAGGCCAACGACGAACACCGGGGAGCTGTTTTTT. This gives the protein CASSTRDRPTTNTGELFF.

This clonotype was counted at least ten times. The genes are TRBV7-9 and TRBJ1-1; 7 bases are a match to TRBD1. CDR1 is SEHNR and CDR2 is FQNEAQ in the germline V gene (reference sequence). This CDR3 has 14 amino acids. J lost 5 bases, V lost 2 bases, and 5 bases had no gene match. CDR3 coding DNA: TGTGCCAGCAGCTTACGGCAGGGGGGTACTGAAGCTTTCTTT. Its protein is CASSLRQGGTEAFF.

This clonotype was observed many times. The chain employs TRBV9 and TRBJ2-1; possible D gene TRBD2, 6 bases. The CDR3 spans 15 residues. Germline V gene lookup returns CDR1 SGDLS and CDR2 YYNGEE. Trimming took 0 bases from V and 4 from J, leaving 11 bases between them. The CDR3 nucleotides are TGTGCCAGCAGCGTAGCCGGCGGGGTTTACAATGAGCAGTTCTTC. Its protein is CASSVAGGVYNEQFF.

There are many counts of this clonotype. The chain couples TRBV4-3 to TRBJ2-1; D call uncertain. The germline V gene encodes CDR1 LGHNA and CDR2 YSLEER. The CDR3 runs 18 residues. Trimming shortened V by 1 base and J by 2 bases, and 18 bases separated the two germline ends. CDR3 protein: CASSQGRFPHRPYNEQFF. DNA of the CDR3: TGCGCCAGCAGCCAAGGGCGGTTCCCCCACCGGCCCTACAATGAGCAGTTCTTC.

The chain employs TRBV20-1 and TRBJ2-5; tentatively, D is TRBD1 or TRBD2 (5 bases each). Germline CDR1 DFQATT, CDR2 SNEGSKA (reference sequence). This CDR3 is 13 amino acids long. Trimming shortened V by 5 bases and J by 2 bases, and 12 bases separated the two germline ends. The CDR3, as DNA: TGCAGTGCTTATCCGGGACGGCAAGAGACCCAGTACTTC. It translates to CSAYPGRQETQYF.

This clonotype has only a few counts. This chain joins TRBV5-1 and TRBJ1-1; TRBD1 matches at 8 bases. The V and J ends lost 7 bases and 1 base, in that order; junction bases with no gene match: 9. The germline CDR1 and CDR2 sequences are SGHRS and YFSETQ. The CDR3 has 15 residues. CDR3 in amino acids: CASQQGGTGNTEAFF. CDR3 nucleotides: TGCGCCAGCCAACAGGGGGGGACCGGGAACACTGAAGCTTTCTTT.

This clonotype was recorded only once. This chain links TRBV4-1 with TRBJ2-5; the D gene is possibly TRBD2 (7 bases). CDR1 and CDR2 (germline): MGHRA, YSYEKL. This CDR3 region has 16 residues. Trimming took off 1 base at V and 2 bases at J, with 14 bases between the two ends. CDR3 region: CASSQVQGTTQETQYF. The CDR3 region has the DNA TGCGCCAGCAGCCAAGTCCAGGGGACTACTCAAGAGACCCAGTACTTC.

This clonotype has a handful of counts. In DNA form, the CDR3 reads TGCGCCAGCAGAAAGGGCACTAGCGGGGGTTCGGATACGCAGTATTTT. It translates to CASRKGTSGGSDTQYF. This chain joins TRBV5-1 and TRBJ2-3; 11 nucleotides agree with TRBD2. The CDR3 length is 16 residues. CDR1 and CDR2 from the germline V gene are SGHRS and YFSETQ. The V segment lost 5 bases and the J segment 6 bases; nucleotides outside the gene matches: 11. The entire variable domain, with the rest obtained from reference TRBV5-1 and TRBJ2-3, is as follows: KAGVTQTPRYLIKTRGQQVTLSCSPISGHRSVSWYQQTPGQGLQFLFEYFSETQRNKGNFPGRFSGRQFSNSRSEMNVSTLELGDSALYLCASRKGTSGGSDTQYFGPGTRLTVL.

This rearrangement joins TRBV30 to TRBJ2-7; D is undetermined. Per the germline V gene, CDR1 is GTSNPN and CDR2 is SVGIG (reference sequence). V lost 0 bases and J lost 5, with 5 bases in between. The CDR3 covers 11 residues. In DNA form, the CDR3 reads TGTGCCTGGAGTGTAGGAGACGAGCAGTACTTC. Translated, it gives CAWSVGDEQYF.

A few counts support this clonotype. This chain links TRBV28 with TRBJ1-6; D is uncertain. Trimming shortened V by 5 bases and J by 7 bases, and 15 bases separated the two germline ends. Germline CDR1 and CDR2: MDHEN and SYDVKM. The CDR3 sequence is 15 residues long. For the CDR3, the DNA is TGTGCCAGCAGTATCAACGACGGGGAGAATTCACCCCTCCACTTT. Translated, it gives CASSINDGENSPLHF.

The table lists this clonotype with a few counts. The V gene is TRBV20-1, the J gene TRBJ2-7; D possibly matches TRBD1 or TRBD2 (5 bases each). V was pared by 6 bases and J by 4 bases, with 19 bases between. In germline, CDR1 is DFQATT, CDR2 SNEGSKA (reference sequence). The CDR3 totals 14 residues. The chain's CDR3 is CSALDGALEYEQYF. CDR3 DNA: TGCAGTGCGCTTGACGGGGCATTGGAGTACGAGCAGTACTTC.